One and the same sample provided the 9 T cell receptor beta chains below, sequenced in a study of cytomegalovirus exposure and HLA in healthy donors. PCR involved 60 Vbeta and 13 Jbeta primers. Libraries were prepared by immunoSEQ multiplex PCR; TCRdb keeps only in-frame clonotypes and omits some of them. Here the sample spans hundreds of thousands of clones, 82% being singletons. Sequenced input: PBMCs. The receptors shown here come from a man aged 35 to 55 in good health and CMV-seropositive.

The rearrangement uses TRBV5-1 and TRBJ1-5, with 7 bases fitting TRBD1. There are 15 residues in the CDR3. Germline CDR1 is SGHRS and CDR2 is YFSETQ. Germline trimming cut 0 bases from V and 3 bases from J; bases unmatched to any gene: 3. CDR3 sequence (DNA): TGCGCCAGCAGCTTGGGGGACAGCAACAATCAGCCCCAGCATTTT. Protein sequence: CASSLGDSNNQPQHF.

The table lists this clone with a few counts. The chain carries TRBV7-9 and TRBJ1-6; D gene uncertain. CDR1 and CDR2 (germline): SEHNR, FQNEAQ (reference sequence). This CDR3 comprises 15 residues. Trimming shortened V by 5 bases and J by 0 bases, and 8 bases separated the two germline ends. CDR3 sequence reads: CASSRGSSYNSPLHF. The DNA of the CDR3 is TGTGCCAGCAGCCGCGGGAGCTCCTATAATTCACCCCTCCACTTT.

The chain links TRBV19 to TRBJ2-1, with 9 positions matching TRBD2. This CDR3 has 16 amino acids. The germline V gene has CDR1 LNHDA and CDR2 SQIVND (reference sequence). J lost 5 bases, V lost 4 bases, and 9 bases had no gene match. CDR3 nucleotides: TGTGCCAGTAGTAATAGGGCGGGAGGGCCCCACAATGAGCAGTTCTTC. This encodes CASSNRAGGPHNEQFF.

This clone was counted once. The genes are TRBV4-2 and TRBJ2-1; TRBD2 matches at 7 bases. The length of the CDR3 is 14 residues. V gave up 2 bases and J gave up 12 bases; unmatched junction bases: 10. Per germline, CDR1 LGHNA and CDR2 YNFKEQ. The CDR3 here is CASSQNLGPGGQFF. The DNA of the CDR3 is TGTGCCAGCAGCCAAAACCTCGGCCCGGGGGGGCAGTTCTTC.

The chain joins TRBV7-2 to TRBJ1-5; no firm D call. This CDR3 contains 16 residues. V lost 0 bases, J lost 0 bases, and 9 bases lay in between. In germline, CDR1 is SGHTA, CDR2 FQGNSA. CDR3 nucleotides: TGTGCCAGCAGCTTAGCGTCGGGTTATAGCAATCAGCCCCAGCATTTT. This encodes CASSLASGYSNQPQHF.

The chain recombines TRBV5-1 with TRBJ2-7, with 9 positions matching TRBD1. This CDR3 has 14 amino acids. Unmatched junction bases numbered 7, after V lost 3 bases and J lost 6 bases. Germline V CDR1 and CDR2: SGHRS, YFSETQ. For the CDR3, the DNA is TGCGCCAGCAGCTGGAGGACAGGGGCCGGCGAGCAGTACGTC. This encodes CASSWRTGAGEQYV.

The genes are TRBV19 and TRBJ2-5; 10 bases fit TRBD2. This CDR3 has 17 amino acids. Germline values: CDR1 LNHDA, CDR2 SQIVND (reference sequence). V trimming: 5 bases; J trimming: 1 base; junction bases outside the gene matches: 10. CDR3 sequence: CASSPGWTSGAQETQYF. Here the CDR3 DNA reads TGTGCCAGTAGTCCTGGGTGGACTAGCGGAGCCCAAGAGACCCAGTACTTC.

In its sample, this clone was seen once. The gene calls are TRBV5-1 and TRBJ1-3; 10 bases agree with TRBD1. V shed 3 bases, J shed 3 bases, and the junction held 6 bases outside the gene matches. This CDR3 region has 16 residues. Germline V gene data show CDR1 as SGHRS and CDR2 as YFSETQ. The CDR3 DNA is TGCGCCAGCAGCTCCCCGGACAGGGGGATTGGAAACACCATATATTTT. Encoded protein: CASSSPDRGIGNTIYF.

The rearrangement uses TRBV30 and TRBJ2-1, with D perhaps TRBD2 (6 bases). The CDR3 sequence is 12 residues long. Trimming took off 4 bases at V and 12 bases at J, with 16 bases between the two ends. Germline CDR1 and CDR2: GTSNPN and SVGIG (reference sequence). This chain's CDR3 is CAWKPAGMRQFF. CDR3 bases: TGTGCCTGGAAACCGGCGGGGATGAGGCAGTTCTTC. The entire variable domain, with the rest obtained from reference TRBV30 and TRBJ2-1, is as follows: SQTIHQWPATLVQPVGSPLSLECTVEGTSNPNLYWYRQAAGRGLQLLFYSVGIGQISSEVPQNLSASRPQDRQFILSSKKLLLSDSGFYLCAWKPAGMRQFFGPGTRLTVL.